Here is one T cell receptor (beta chain) with its context. Its antigen remains unknown. V shed 4 bases, J shed 5 bases, and the junction held 15 bases outside the gene matches. This CDR3 is built from 18 residues. Germline-derived CDR1 and CDR2 are LGHNA and YNFKEQ. The data stem from a study of cytomegalovirus exposure and HLA in healthy donors. PCR involved 60 Vbeta and 13 Jbeta primers. This table comes from immunoSEQ multiplex PCR, and its TCRdb copy is limited to in-frame clones, with some not included. The sample lists around 180,000 clones, approximately 86% occurring once. Whole-study findings and limits: The study found most TCR sequences rare, yet found some public TCRs in many donors.

The receptor's source is a woman younger than 30 in good health and CMV-seronegative. The sequencing sample was made of PBMCs. The V gene is TRBV4-2, the J gene TRBJ2-2, with TRBD2 matching 8 bases. CDR3 sequence reads: CASSPGANGGVRTGELFF. The CDR3 bases are TGTGCCAGCAGCCCAGGAGCTAACGGGGGGGTAAGGACCGGGGAGCTGTTTTTT.